This T cell receptor (beta chain) is from a study of patients and donors after allogeneic stem cell transplantation. TCRdb passed the RT-PCR reads through MiXCR, listing each CDR3 protein once. Of over 350,000 distinct CDR3 sequences in the sample, approximately 16% were seen once. Sequencing was carried out using blood, either unsorted or a sorted T cell fraction (not recorded which). This TCR was sampled from a human donor who was either an allogeneic HSCT recipient or a stem cell or donor lymphocyte infusion donor (not recorded which). It is not recorded whose cells these are; they may come from a transplant donor.

CDR3 protein: CASSEPGLARVEQFF. CDR3 nucleotide sequence: TGTGCCAGCAGTGAGCCGGGACTAGCGAGGGTTGAGCAGTTCTTC. The rearrangement joins TRBV2 to TRBJ2-1; 10 bases fit TRBD2. The CDR3 spans 15 residues. The V segment lost 3 bases and the J segment 9 bases; nucleotides outside the gene matches: 8. CDR1 and CDR2 from the germline V gene are SNHLY and FYNNEI. Complete variable domain (other parts from reference TRBV2 and TRBJ2-1): EPEVTQTPSHQVTQMGQEVILRCVPISNHLYFYWYRQILGQKVEFLVSFYNNEISEKSEIFDDQFSVERPDGSNFTLKIRSTKLEDSAMYFCASSEPGLARVEQFFGPGTRLTVL.